Shown below are 23 T cell receptor beta chains from a single sample sequenced in a study of vaccination and CD4 T cells after COVID-19 (dated by TCRdb to between 2020 and 2023). Library method: PCR. TCRdb records Illumina iSeq 100 as the sequencer. DNA from cultured CD4+ T cells underwent TCR sequencing with the Oncomine TCR Beta short-read assay at the Johns Hopkins FTIC core. TCRdb trimmed the raw reads at Q25, called clones with MiXCR and kept productive beta chains. CDR3 protein duplicates are merged, each entry listing the most common genes and DNA. For this sample the table gives approximately 16,000 distinct CDR3 sequences, of which approximately 44% were detected only once. Around 7.5% of the sample belongs to the ten largest clones. In the paper's terms, the treatment or condition label means: approximately 10-day PBMC culture with coronavirus spike peptide pools or control peptides (ViraFEST assay).

No antigen is known for these receptors. Sequenced here: CD4+ T cells from blood, cultured in vitro, sampled after SARS-CoV-2 vaccination. These receptors all come from a human donor who had recovered from COVID-19.

This clonotype was seen a handful of times. The CDR3 loop is CSAEGETPYGYTF. The CDR3 DNA reads as TGCAGTGCCGAAGGAGAGACACCTTATGGCTACACCTTC. The J gene is TRBJ1-2, the V gene TRBV20-1; no clear D. The germline V and J ends were trimmed by 6 bases and 5 bases, with 16 bases remaining between them. Germline assignment: CDR1 DFQATT and CDR2 SNEGSKA (reference sequence). The CDR3 runs 13 residues.

The V gene is TRBV7-2, the J gene TRBJ1-1; TRBD1 matches at 9 bases. CDR3 size: 13 residues. Germline-derived CDR1 and CDR2 are SGHTA and FQGNSA. V lost 5 bases and J lost 6; bases outside the gene matches: 4. Here the CDR3 reads CASSGTGRAEAFF. The DNA for the CDR3 is TGTGCCAGCAGCGGGACAGGGCGGGCTGAAGCTTTCTTT.

This clonotype has just a few counts. The chain carries TRBV27 and TRBJ2-7; D remains unclear. V shed 6 bases and J shed 3 bases, with 12 bases lying between them. Germline V gene sequence: CDR1 MNHEY, CDR2 SMNVEV (reference sequence). The CDR3 totals 13 residues. The CDR3 sequence is CASRPNQDYEQYF. The CDR3 region has the DNA TGTGCCAGCAGACCAAACCAAGACTACGAGCAGTACTTC.

This chain connects TRBV7-3 to TRBJ2-3; 10 bases are a match to TRBD2. This CDR3 has 15 amino acids. V dropped 5 bases and J dropped 2; count of bases not matched to a gene: 4. The germline gives CDR1 SGHTA, CDR2 FQGTGA. CDR3 residues: CASSPGTSVTDTQYF. CDR3 DNA sequence: TGTGCCAGCAGCCCAGGGACTAGCGTCACAGATACGCAGTATTTT. The complete variable domain, with remaining parts taken from reference TRBV7-3 and TRBJ2-3, reads GAGVSQTPSNKVTEKGKYVELRCDPISGHTALYWYRQSLGQGPEFLIYFQGTGAADDSGLPNDRFFAVRPEGSVSTLKIQRTERGDSAVYLCASSPGTSVTDTQYFGPGTRLTVL.

This clonotype was observed a single time. CDR3: CASSPSQQGLGDTQYF. In DNA, the CDR3 is TGTGCCAGCAGTCCCTCCCAACAGGGGCTAGGAGATACGCAGTATTTT. The chain has TRBV27 and TRBJ2-3; TRBD1 matches at 7 bases. The germline V gene encodes CDR1 MNHEY and CDR2 SMNVEV (reference sequence). The CDR3 is made up of 16 amino acids. V gave up 5 bases and J gave up 5 bases; unmatched junction bases: 13.

The chain joins TRBV19 to TRBJ2-2; D is uncertain. The germline V gene has CDR1 LNHDA and CDR2 SQIVND (reference sequence). V was pared by 6 bases and J by 4 bases, with 9 bases between. This CDR3 contains 13 residues. The CDR3 is CASREGSTGELFF. The CDR3 DNA reads as TGTGCCAGTAGGGAAGGAAGCACCGGGGAGCTGTTTTTT.

This clonotype was counted between two and nine times. This rearrangement joins TRBV6-5 to TRBJ1-5; the D is unclear. Germline CDR1 and CDR2: MNHEY and SVGAGI. V was shortened by 0 bases and J by 7 bases, with 10 bases between the two germline ends. CDR3 size: 14 residues. The DNA of the CDR3 is TGTGCCAGCAGTTACTCCGCCAGTGGGCAGCCCCAGCATTTT. It encodes CASSYSASGQPQHF.

The V gene is TRBV7-8, the J gene TRBJ1-5; no reliable D call. This CDR3 has 13 amino acids. V gave up 1 base and J gave up 6 bases, with 7 bases separating them. From germline, CDR1 is SGHVS and CDR2 FQNEAQ. DNA of the CDR3: TGTGCCAGCAGCTTAGGGGGTTTTCAGCCCCAGCATTTT. As protein: CASSLGGFQPQHF.

The chain uses TRBV25-1 and TRBJ2-5, with TRBD1 identical over 8 bases. Germline V gene lookup returns CDR1 MGHDK and CDR2 SYGVNS. V gave up 4 bases and J gave up 5 bases; unmatched junction bases: 9. CDR3 length: 15 residues. The DNA of the CDR3 is TGTGCCAGCAGTGCGAGGACAGGGCTGGGGGAGACCCAGTACTTC. It yields the protein CASSARTGLGETQYF.

The V and J genes are TRBV24-1 and TRBJ2-3; TRBD2 matches at 9 bases. The ends lost 3 bases at V and 5 bases at J; junction bases unmatched: 11. The CDR3 has 17 residues. CDR1 is KGHDR, CDR2 SFDVKD, per germline. The CDR3 sequence: CATSDVATSGRLDTQYF. CDR3 DNA: TGTGCCACCAGTGATGTCGCGACTAGCGGCCGACTAGATACGCAGTATTTT.

This chain uses TRBV20-1 with TRBJ2-1; 7 bases map to TRBD2. The CDR3 sequence is 14 residues long. CDR1 is DFQATT and CDR2 is SNEGSKA in the germline V gene (reference sequence). Trimming removed 4 bases from V and 4 bases from J; junction bases left unmatched: 7. CDR3: CSATGTTLYNEQFF. CDR3 sequence (DNA): TGCAGTGCTACCGGGACTACACTATACAATGAGCAGTTCTTC.

The CDR3 reads CASARTGDRDTQYF. In nucleotides, the CDR3 is TGTGCCAGCGCACGAACCGGGGATCGAGATACGCAGTATTTT. V and J are TRBV6-4 and TRBJ2-3, with D possibly TRBD2 on 5 matching bases. The CDR3 is 14 amino acids. Trimming cost V 8 bases and J 5 bases, with 17 bases left between them. CDR1 is MRHNA, CDR2 SNTAGT, per germline.

This clonotype was counted a few times. J is TRBJ2-5 and V is TRBV7-9; tentative D call: TRBD1 (6 bases). Trimming took 4 bases from V and 6 from J, leaving 21 bases between them. CDR1 SEHNR and CDR2 FQNEAQ come from the germline V gene (reference sequence). The CDR3 totals 16 residues. This CDR3 is CASSSYRVPKGKTQYF. The CDR3 DNA follows: TGTGCCAGCAGCTCCTACAGGGTCCCAAAAGGGAAGACCCAGTACTTC.

This chain joins TRBV6-2 or TRBV6-3 and TRBJ1-1; the D is unclear. The V and J ends lost 6 bases and 6 bases respectively, with 8 bases between them. This CDR3 contains 11 residues. Germline CDR1 reads MNHEY; CDR2 reads SVGEGT. CDR3 DNA sequence: TGTGCCAGCAGCTCTAATTCTGAAGCTTTCTTT. It is translated as CASSSNSEAFF.

This clonotype was counted a single time. This chain connects TRBV19 to TRBJ2-3, with D uncertain. This CDR3 has 13 residues. CDR1 and CDR2 (germline): LNHDA, SQIVND (reference sequence). V was pared by 6 bases and J by 5 bases, with 12 bases between. In DNA, the CDR3 is TGTGCCAGTAGCGTCGGCACCCGAGATACGCAGTATTTT. It specifies CASSVGTRDTQYF.

This clonotype occurred a few times. This chain connects TRBV12-3 or TRBV12-4 to TRBJ2-1; 7 nucleotides match TRBD2. Unmatched junction bases numbered 2, after V lost 3 bases and J lost 6 bases. This CDR3 contains 13 residues. CDR3 bases: TGTGCCAGCAGTTTTGGGACTATCAATGAGCAGTTCTTC. Its protein product is CASSFGTINEQFF.

This clonotype turned up a few times. The rearrangement links TRBV19 to TRBJ1-4, with TRBD1 as a possible D gene (5 bases). The CDR3 is made up of 14 amino acids. Trimming cost V 10 bases and J 5 bases, with 17 bases left between them. Looked up from germline, CDR1 is LNHDA and CDR2 is SQIVND (reference sequence). Written as DNA, the CDR3 is TGTGCCACCCGGACGGGACGGGGAAATGAAAAACTGTTTTTT. Translation: CATRTGRGNEKLFF.

This clonotype was detected only once. This chain uses TRBV2 with TRBJ2-1; 13 positions match TRBD2. CDR3 length: 17 amino acids. V was pared by 5 bases and J by 4 bases, with 8 bases of the junction left unmatched. Germline V CDR1 and CDR2: SNHLY, FYNNEI. CDR3 loop: CASSPGLAGVGYNEQFF. The CDR3 DNA reads TGTGCCAGCAGTCCCGGACTAGCGGGAGTCGGGTACAATGAGCAGTTCTTC.

Of note for this clonotype: The junction does not match germline at one end; this may be a read error. This rearrangement joins TRBV5-4 to TRBJ2-1, with 7 bases matching TRBD2. Per the germline V gene, CDR1 is SGHNT and CDR2 is YYREEE (reference sequence). The CDR3 spans 18 residues. This chain's CDR3 is CASNLGALAASSYNEQFF. Written as DNA, the CDR3 is TGTGCCAGCAACTTGGGTGCGCTAGCGGCCAGCTCCTACAATGAGCAGTTCTTC.

The chain links TRBV14 to TRBJ2-3; 8 nucleotides line up with TRBD2. CDR1 is SGHDN and CDR2 is FVKESK in the germline V gene. The CDR3 totals 19 residues. After removal of 1 base from V and 2 bases from J, the junction contained 14 bases not matched to a gene. The CDR3 loop reads CASSQGGFWIAGPTDTQYF. The CDR3 DNA follows: TGTGCCAGCAGCCAAGGCGGTTTCTGGATAGCGGGGCCCACAGATACGCAGTATTTT. The full variable domain, rest sourced from reference TRBV14 and TRBJ2-3, is EAGVTQFPSHSVIEKGQTVTLRCDPISGHDNLYWYRRVMGKEIKFLLHFVKESKQDESGMPNNRFLAERTGGTYSTLKVQPAELEDSGVYFCASSQGGFWIAGPTDTQYFGPGTRLTVL.

The J gene is TRBJ1-2, the V gene TRBV7-2, with TRBD1 identical over 8 bases. V lost 5 bases and J lost 6; bases outside the gene matches: 8. The CDR3 covers 14 residues. In germline, CDR1 is SGHTA, CDR2 FQGNSA. This CDR3 is CASSVQQGGDGYTF. Written as DNA, the CDR3 is TGTGCCAGCAGCGTTCAACAGGGGGGTGATGGCTACACCTTC. The full variable domain, its missing parts supplied by reference TRBV7-2 and TRBJ1-2, is GAGVSQSPSNKVTEKGKDVELRCDPISGHTALYWYRQSLGQGLEFLIYFQGNSAPDKSGLPSDRFSAERTGGSVSTLTIQRTQQEDSAVYLCASSVQQGGDGYTFGSGTRLTVV.

V usage is TRBV12-3 or TRBV12-4 and J usage is TRBJ1-2, with 7 bases lining up with TRBD1. The CDR3 contains 14 residues. V trimming: 5 bases; J trimming: 4 bases; junction bases outside the gene matches: 7. In nucleotides, the CDR3 is TGTGCCAGCAGTACGTACAGGGGAGGCTATGGCTACACCTTC. Translation gives CASSTYRGGYGYTF.

This clonotype occurred a few times. The chain uses TRBV28 and TRBJ2-7; D not certain. Germline V gives CDR1 MDHEN, CDR2 SYDVKM. The V end lost 6 bases, the J end lost 2 bases, and 8 bases lay between the germline ends. The length of the CDR3 is 12 residues. The CDR3 sequence is CASREFTYEQYF. As DNA, the CDR3 is TGTGCCAGCAGAGAATTTACCTACGAGCAGTACTTC.